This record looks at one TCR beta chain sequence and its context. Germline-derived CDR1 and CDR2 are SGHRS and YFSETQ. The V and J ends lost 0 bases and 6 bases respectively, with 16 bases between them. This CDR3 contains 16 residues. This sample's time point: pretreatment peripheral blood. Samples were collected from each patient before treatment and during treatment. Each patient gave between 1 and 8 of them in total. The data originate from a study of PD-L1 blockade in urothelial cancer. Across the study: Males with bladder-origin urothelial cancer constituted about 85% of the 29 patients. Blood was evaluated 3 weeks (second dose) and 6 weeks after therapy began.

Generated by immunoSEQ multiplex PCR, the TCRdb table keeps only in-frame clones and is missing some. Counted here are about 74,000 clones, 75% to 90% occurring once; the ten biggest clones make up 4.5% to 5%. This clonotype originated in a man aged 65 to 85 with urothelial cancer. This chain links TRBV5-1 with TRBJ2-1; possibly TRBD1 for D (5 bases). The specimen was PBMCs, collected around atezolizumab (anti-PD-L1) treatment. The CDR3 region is CASSLASQGWGNEQFF. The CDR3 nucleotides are TGCGCCAGCAGCTTGGCCTCCCAGGGTTGGGGCAATGAGCAGTTCTTC. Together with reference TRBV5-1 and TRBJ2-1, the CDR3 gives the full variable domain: KAGVTQTPRYLIKTRGQQVTLSCSPISGHRSVSWYQQTPGQGLQFLFEYFSETQRNKGNFPGRFSGRQFSNSRSEMNVSTLELGDSALYLCASSLASQGWGNEQFFGPGTRLTVL.